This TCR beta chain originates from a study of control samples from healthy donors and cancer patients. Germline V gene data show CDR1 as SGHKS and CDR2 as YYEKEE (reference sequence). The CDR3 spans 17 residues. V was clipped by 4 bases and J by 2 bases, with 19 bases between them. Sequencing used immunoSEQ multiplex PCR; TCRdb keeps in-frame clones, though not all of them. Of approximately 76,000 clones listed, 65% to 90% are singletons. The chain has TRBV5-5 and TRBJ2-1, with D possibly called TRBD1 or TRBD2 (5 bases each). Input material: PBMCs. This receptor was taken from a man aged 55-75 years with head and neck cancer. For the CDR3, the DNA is TGTGCCAGCAGCCGGTGGGGACCGGACTCCACCTACAATGAGCAGTTCTTC. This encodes CASSRWGPDSTYNEQFF.